The 24 T cell receptor beta chains listed next were all sequenced from one sample in a study of blood T cell repertoires in COVID-19. Sequencing was performed with immunoSEQ multiplex PCR; in TCRdb, only in-frame clones are kept and a portion is missing. The table shows some 83,000 clones, with around 80% occurring only once. The source material was peripheral blood. The receptor set was obtained from a human donor in a cohort sampled during active COVID-19.

The chain links TRBV3-1 (or the pseudogene TRBV3-2) to TRBJ2-7; 12 bases match TRBD2. The CDR3 runs to 14 residues. With 3 bases clipped from V and 6 bases from J, the junction kept 3 bases outside the gene matches. Germline values: CDR1 LGHDT, CDR2 YNNKEL (reference sequence). The CDR3 loop is CASSQRTSGVEQYF. CDR3 nucleotides: TGTGCCAGCAGCCAGCGGACTAGCGGGGTCGAGCAGTACTTC.

There are a few counts of this clone. This chain uses TRBV19 with TRBJ2-3, with 10 bases lining up with TRBD2. V dropped 8 bases and J dropped 4; count of bases not matched to a gene: 6. CDR3 length: 14 amino acids. Germline V gives CDR1 LNHDA, CDR2 SQIVND (reference sequence). The CDR3 coding sequence is TGTGCCAGTGCCAGCGGGGGGGTTGCAGATACGCAGTATTTT. It translates to CASASGGVADTQYF.

This chain uses TRBV11-3 with TRBJ2-3, with D possibly being TRBD1 (5 bases). Germline CDR1 is SGHNT and CDR2 is YENEEA. This CDR3 has 15 amino acids. Trimming took 0 bases from V and 2 from J, leaving 9 bases between them. DNA of the CDR3: TGTGCCAGCAGCTTAGAGGGCAGGGCCACAGATACGCAGTATTTT. Encoded protein: CASSLEGRATDTQYF.

V and J are TRBV7-9 and TRBJ1-6; D possibly corresponds to TRBD1 (6 bases). Germline CDR1 and CDR2: SEHNR and FQNEAQ (reference sequence). This CDR3 spans 15 amino acids. Deletions cut 1 base from V and 5 bases from J, with 9 bases between. The CDR3 spells CASSLVGANNSPLHF. The CDR3 region has the DNA TGTGCCAGCAGCTTAGTGGGGGCAAATAATTCACCCCTCCACTTT.

This clone has only a few counts. The V and J genes are TRBV28 and TRBJ2-7, with D possibly matching TRBD1 (6 bases). V lost 5 bases and J 7 bases, leaving 18 bases between the germline ends. Germline V gives CDR1 MDHEN, CDR2 SYDVKM. This CDR3 comprises 14 residues. The CDR3 here is CASSQLRDTLEQYF. The CDR3 DNA reads TGTGCCAGCAGTCAACTCCGGGACACTCTAGAGCAGTACTTC.

V and J are TRBV9 and TRBJ2-5, with D perhaps matching TRBD2 (6 bases). The CDR3 has 14 amino acids. Germline V gene data show CDR1 as SGDLS and CDR2 as YYNGEE. V was trimmed by 0 bases and J by 3 bases, leaving 9 bases between them. As DNA, the CDR3 is TGTGCCAGCAGCGTAGGGGGGGTAAAAGAGACCCAGTACTTC. Translation: CASSVGGVKETQYF.

V is TRBV2 and J is TRBJ2-3, with a weak D call TRBD2 (8 bases). This CDR3 is 18 amino acids long. CDR1 SNHLY and CDR2 FYNNEI come from the germline V gene. V shed 6 bases and J shed 2 bases, with 24 bases lying between them. The CDR3 bases are TGTGCCAGCAGCCCCCTCAGGGGGGGCGGGGGGCTCACAGATACGCAGTATTTT. It is translated as CASSPLRGGGGLTDTQYF. Full variable domain (remainder filled in from reference TRBV2 and TRBJ2-3): EPEVTQTPSHQVTQMGQEVILRCVPISNHLYFYWYRQILGQKVEFLVSFYNNEISEKSEIFDDQFSVERPDGSNFTLKIRSTKLEDSAMYFCASSPLRGGGGLTDTQYFGPGTRLTVL.

The chain links TRBV11-3 to TRBJ2-5; 8 bases agree with TRBD1. Germline CDR1 SGHNT, CDR2 YENEEA. This CDR3 has 15 amino acids. J gave up 4 bases and V 4 bases, and 8 bases lay outside the gene matches. CDR3 nucleotides: TGTGCCAGCAGCTCCAGGGGGCGCGGGACAGAGACCCAGTACTTC. It codes for CASSSRGRGTETQYF. Full variable domain (rest looked up from reference TRBV11-3 and TRBJ2-5): EAGVVQSPRYKIIEKKQPVAFWCNPISGHNTLYWYLQNLGQGPELLIRYENEEAVDDSQLPKDRFSAERLKGVDSTLKIQPAELGDSAVYLCASSSRGRGTETQYFGPGTRLLVL.

The CDR3 DNA follows: TGCGCCAGCAGCGCCATAGACAGGGAGTCCGATACGCAGTATTTT. Its translation is CASSAIDRESDTQYF. The chain links TRBV4-1 to TRBJ2-3; 7 bases are shared with TRBD1. Germline V lookup: CDR1 MGHRA, CDR2 YSYEKL. After removal of 5 bases from V and 6 bases from J, the junction contained 11 bases not matched to a gene. This CDR3 comprises 15 residues.

This chain links TRBV18 with TRBJ1-1; D is unclear. CDR1 is KGHSH, CDR2 LQKENI, per germline. This CDR3 is 14 amino acids long. Trimming took 2 bases from V and 1 from J, leaving 8 bases between them. This chain's CDR3 is CASSPSQQNTEAFF. The DNA for the CDR3 is TGTGCCAGCTCACCATCACAGCAGAACACTGAAGCTTTCTTT.

The chain uses TRBV3-1 (or the pseudogene TRBV3-2) and TRBJ1-2, with unresolved D. The V gene's germline CDR1 is LGHDT and CDR2 YNNKEL (reference sequence). Deletions cut 2 bases from V and 2 bases from J, with 6 bases between. The CDR3 has 13 residues. For the CDR3, the DNA is TGTGCCAGCAGCCAATCGGGGAACTATGGCTACACCTTC. This encodes CASSQSGNYGYTF.

The chain joins TRBV3-1 (or the pseudogene TRBV3-2) to TRBJ2-7; D is uncertain. The V and J ends lost 1 base and 2 bases respectively, with 6 bases between them. The germline V gene encodes CDR1 LGHDT and CDR2 YNNKEL (reference sequence). The CDR3 loop spans 13 amino acids. The CDR3 is CASSQAAAYEQYF. The CDR3 bases are TGTGCCAGCAGCCAAGCTGCGGCCTACGAGCAGTACTTC.

This chain connects TRBV19 to TRBJ1-1, with D possibly TRBD1 on 5 matching bases. Trimming took off 6 bases at V and 3 bases at J, with 14 bases between the two ends. This CDR3 region has 14 residues. Germline-derived CDR1 and CDR2 are LNHDA and SQIVND (reference sequence). CDR3 nucleotides: TGTGCCAGTAGGTCTGACAGAAGAGACACTGAAGCTTTCTTT. This codes for CASRSDRRDTEAFF.

This chain connects TRBV10-3 to TRBJ1-6, with TRBD1 matching 10 bases. The CDR3 length is 13 residues. The J segment lost 10 bases and the V segment lost 6 bases, leaving 3 bases of the junction unmatched. Germline assignment: CDR1 ENHRY and CDR2 SYGVKD. CDR3 protein: CAIRGQGDSPLHF. The CDR3 region has the DNA TGTGCCATCAGAGGACAGGGGGACTCACCCCTCCACTTT.

The chain recombines TRBV2 with TRBJ1-1; the D is unclear. Germline V gives CDR1 SNHLY, CDR2 FYNNEI. The CDR3 covers 13 residues. The V gene lost 2 bases and the J gene lost 2 bases, with 6 bases spanning the gap. CDR3 residues: CASSEQANTEAFF. CDR3 nucleotides: TGTGCCAGCAGTGAACAAGCTAACACTGAAGCTTTCTTT.

The chain carries TRBV3-1 (or the pseudogene TRBV3-2) and TRBJ2-5, with D maybe TRBD2 (6 bases). V was pared by 4 bases and J by 5 bases, with 8 bases between. The germline V gene encodes CDR1 LGHDT and CDR2 YNNKEL (reference sequence). The CDR3 is 12 residues long. CDR3 sequence reads: CASSPGRETQYF. For the CDR3, the DNA is TGTGCCAGCAGCCCGGGGAGGGAGACCCAGTACTTC.

The CDR3: CASNPTGGYGYTF. CDR3 in DNA: TGTGCCAGCAACCCGACAGGGGGCTATGGCTACACCTTC. V is TRBV7-2 and J is TRBJ1-2; TRBD1 agrees at 9 bases. Germline values: CDR1 SGHTA, CDR2 FQGNSA. V lost 7 bases, J lost 4 bases, and 4 bases stayed unmatched. The CDR3 contains 13 residues.

CDR3: CASSAGQGPYEQYF. CDR3 coding DNA: TGTGCCAGCAGCGCGGGACAGGGCCCCTACGAGCAGTACTTC. The chain links TRBV9 to TRBJ2-7, with 9 bases aligning to TRBD1. The CDR3 has 14 residues. The germline gives CDR1 SGDLS, CDR2 YYNGEE. The V and J ends lost 3 bases and 2 bases, in that order; junction bases with no gene match: 3.

The V gene is TRBV5-4, the J gene TRBJ2-1, with 7 bases lining up with TRBD1. The CDR3 length is 13 residues. From germline, CDR1 is SGHNT and CDR2 YYREEE (reference sequence). After removal of 4 bases from V and 10 bases from J, the junction contained 8 bases not matched to a gene. CDR3 DNA sequence: TGTGCCAGCAGCCCACAGGGGTTGAGCGAGCAGTTCTTC. Translating it yields CASSPQGLSEQFF.

This clone has just a few counts. Here the CDR3 reads CASRGGRNSYNSPLHF. In nucleotides, the CDR3 is TGTGCCAGCAGAGGTGGCAGGAACTCCTATAATTCACCCCTCCACTTT. The chain uses TRBV27 and TRBJ1-6; D gene uncertain. The CDR3 is 16 residues long. Germline assignment: CDR1 MNHEY and CDR2 SMNVEV (reference sequence). Deletions cut 6 bases from V and 0 bases from J, with 12 bases between.

The genes are TRBV19 and TRBJ1-2; D is unresolved. The CDR3 has 11 amino acids. V was trimmed by 11 bases and J by 3 bases, leaving 10 bases between them. Germline V gene lookup returns CDR1 LNHDA and CDR2 SQIVND (reference sequence). The CDR3 spells CADQEDYGYTF. CDR3 nucleotides: TGTGCCGACCAGGAAGACTATGGCTACACCTTC.

J is TRBJ2-3 and V is TRBV2; 7 nucleotides align to TRBD2. This CDR3 has 14 residues. Germline V gene lookup returns CDR1 SNHLY and CDR2 FYNNEI. The J segment lost 6 bases and the V segment lost 4 bases, leaving 7 bases of the junction unmatched. Here the CDR3 reads CASSGTQGGDTQYF. In DNA form, the CDR3 reads TGTGCCAGCAGTGGGACCCAGGGAGGGGATACGCAGTATTTT.

This clone was recorded a few times. V and J are TRBV6-2 or TRBV6-3 and TRBJ1-2; D uncertain. V was trimmed by 1 base and J by 4 bases, leaving 16 bases between them. The CDR3 contains 16 residues. Germline V CDR1 and CDR2: MNHEY, SVGEGT. CDR3 sequence reads: CASSYFQMRGAYGYTF. The CDR3, as DNA: TGTGCCAGCAGTTACTTCCAGATGCGGGGAGCCTATGGCTACACCTTC.

This chain links TRBV3-1 (or the pseudogene TRBV3-2) with TRBJ2-1; tentatively, D is TRBD2 (6 bases). Per the germline V gene, CDR1 is LGHDT and CDR2 is YNNKEL (reference sequence). Trimming cost V 0 bases and J 10 bases, with 16 bases left between them. The length of the CDR3 is 15 residues. The chain's CDR3 is CASSQDRLPRGEQFF. Here the CDR3 DNA reads TGTGCCAGCAGCCAAGATCGGCTACCCCGGGGGGAGCAGTTCTTC.